This T cell receptor (beta chain) was captured by sequencing in a study of blood T cell repertoires in COVID-19. Looking at the study overall: Material from acute and convalescent COVID-19 was sourced from the United States, Italy and Spain. The analysed material was cDNA or gDNA that came from T cells, B-cell-depleted T cells, or PBMCs.

This CDR3 contains 17 residues. J gave up 3 bases and V 1 base, and 7 bases lay outside the gene matches. Germline V lookup: CDR1 LNHNV, CDR2 YYDKDF (reference sequence). Per the study methods: Nucleated cell number was recorded as an estimate derived from reference gene primer amplification. Method: immunoSEQ multiplex PCR; TCRdb's copy keeps in-frame clones and lacks some. That table supplies the V and J calls and clone size; D and trimming were determined from the DNA. The sample has approximately 80,000 clones; roughly 80% are singletons. The chain joins TRBV15 to TRBJ1-2; 11 bases are shared with TRBD1. The sequenced sample consisted of peripheral blood. The clonotype comes from a human donor in a cohort sampled during active COVID-19. The CDR3 spells CATSRGSPGQGDYGYTF. In DNA, the CDR3 is TGTGCCACCAGCAGAGGTTCCCCGGGACAGGGGGACTATGGCTACACCTTC.